The clone carrying this TCR beta chain was counted between two and nine times. This record belongs to a study of beta chain features in type 1 diabetes. CDR3 length: 16 residues. V shed 0 bases and J 0 bases; nucleotides not matched to a gene: 1. Germline V CDR1 and CDR2: SGHRS, YFSETQ. Expressed TCRB transcripts got sequenced, as all isolated RNA was reverse transcribed. Repertoires were generated with immunoSEQ multiplex PCR, while TCRdb's copy carries only in-frame clones and drops some. The data show about 330,000 clones, with approximately 11% seen just once and 0.015% held by the top ten. V gene TRBV5-1 combines with J gene TRBJ2-1, with 9 nucleotides matching TRBD2. This receptor was taken from a woman in her thirties in good health. The sequenced sample consisted of naive CD4+ T cells from blood. CDR3 coding DNA: TGCGCCAGCAGCTTGGTGGGACTAGCCTCCTACAATGAGCAGTTCTTC. Translation: CASSLVGLASYNEQFF.